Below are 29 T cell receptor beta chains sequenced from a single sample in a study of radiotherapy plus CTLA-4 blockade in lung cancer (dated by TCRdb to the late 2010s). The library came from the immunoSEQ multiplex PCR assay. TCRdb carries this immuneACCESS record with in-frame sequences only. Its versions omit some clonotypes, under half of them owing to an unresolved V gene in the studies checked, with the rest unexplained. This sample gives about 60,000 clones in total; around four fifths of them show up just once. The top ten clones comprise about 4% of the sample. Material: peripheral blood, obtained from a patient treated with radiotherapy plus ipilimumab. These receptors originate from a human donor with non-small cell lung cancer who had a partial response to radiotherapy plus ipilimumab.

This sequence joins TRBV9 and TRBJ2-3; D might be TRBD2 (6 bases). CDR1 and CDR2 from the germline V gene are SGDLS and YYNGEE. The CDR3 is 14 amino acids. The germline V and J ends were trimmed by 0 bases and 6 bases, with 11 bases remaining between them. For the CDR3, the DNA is TGTGCCAGCAGCGTAGTGGGGGGAATGGATACGCAGTATTTT. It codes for CASSVVGGMDTQYF.

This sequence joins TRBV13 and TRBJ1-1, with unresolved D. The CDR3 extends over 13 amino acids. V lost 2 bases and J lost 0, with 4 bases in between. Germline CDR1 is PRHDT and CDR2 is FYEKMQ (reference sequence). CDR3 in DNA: TGTGCCAGCAGCTTACAGGTGAACACTGAAGCTTTCTTT. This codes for CASSLQVNTEAFF.

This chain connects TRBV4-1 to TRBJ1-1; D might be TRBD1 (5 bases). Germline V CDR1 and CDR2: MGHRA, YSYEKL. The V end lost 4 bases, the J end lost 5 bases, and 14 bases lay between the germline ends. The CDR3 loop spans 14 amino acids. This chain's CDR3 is CASSLDGGGTEAFF. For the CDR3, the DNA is TGCGCCAGCAGCCTGGACGGCGGGGGGACTGAAGCTTTCTTT.

The CDR3 sequence is CASSLDFGNYEQYF. The CDR3 region has the DNA TGTGCCAGCAGCTTAGATTTCGGTAACTACGAGCAGTACTTC. The chain employs TRBV11-2 and TRBJ2-7; D unresolved. Trimming took off 0 bases at V and 3 bases at J, with 9 bases between the two ends. The CDR3 runs to 14 residues. Germline V gene data show CDR1 as SGHAT and CDR2 as FQNNGV.

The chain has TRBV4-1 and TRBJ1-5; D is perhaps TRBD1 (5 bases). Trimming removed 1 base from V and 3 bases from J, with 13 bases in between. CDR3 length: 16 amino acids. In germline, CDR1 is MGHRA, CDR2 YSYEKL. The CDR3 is CASSQVTGTNNQPQHF. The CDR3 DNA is TGCGCCAGCAGCCAAGTTACGGGGACTAACAATCAGCCCCAGCATTTT.

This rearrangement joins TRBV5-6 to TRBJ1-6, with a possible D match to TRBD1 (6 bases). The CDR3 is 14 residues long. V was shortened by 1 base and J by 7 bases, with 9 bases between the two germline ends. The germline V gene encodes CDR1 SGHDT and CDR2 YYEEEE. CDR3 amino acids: CASSLNRVNSPLHF. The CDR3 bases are TGTGCCAGCAGCTTGAACAGGGTAAATTCACCCCTCCACTTT.

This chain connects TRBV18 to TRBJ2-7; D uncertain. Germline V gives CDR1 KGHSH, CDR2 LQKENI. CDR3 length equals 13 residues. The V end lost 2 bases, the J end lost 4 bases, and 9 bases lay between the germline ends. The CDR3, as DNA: TGTGCCAGCTCACCAACGAGAATTTACGAGCAGTACTTC. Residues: CASSPTRIYEQYF.

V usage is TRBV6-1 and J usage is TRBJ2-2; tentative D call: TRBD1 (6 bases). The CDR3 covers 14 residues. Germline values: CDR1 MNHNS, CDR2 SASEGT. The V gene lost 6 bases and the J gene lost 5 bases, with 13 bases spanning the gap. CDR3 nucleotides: TGTGCCAGCAGGGTAACCGGGACAACCGGGGAGCTGTTTTTT. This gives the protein CASRVTGTTGELFF.

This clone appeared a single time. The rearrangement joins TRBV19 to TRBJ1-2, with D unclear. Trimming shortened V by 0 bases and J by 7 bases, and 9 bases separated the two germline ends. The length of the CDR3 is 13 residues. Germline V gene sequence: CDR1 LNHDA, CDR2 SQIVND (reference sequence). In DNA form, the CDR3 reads TGTGCCAGTAGTATAGAGGAGGAGATTGGCTACACCTTC. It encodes CASSIEEEIGYTF.

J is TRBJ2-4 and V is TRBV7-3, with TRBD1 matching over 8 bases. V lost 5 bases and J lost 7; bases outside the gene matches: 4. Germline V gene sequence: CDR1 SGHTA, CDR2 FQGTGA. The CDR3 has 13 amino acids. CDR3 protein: CASSPGGSNIQYF. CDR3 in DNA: TGTGCCAGCAGCCCAGGGGGCTCGAACATTCAGTACTTC.

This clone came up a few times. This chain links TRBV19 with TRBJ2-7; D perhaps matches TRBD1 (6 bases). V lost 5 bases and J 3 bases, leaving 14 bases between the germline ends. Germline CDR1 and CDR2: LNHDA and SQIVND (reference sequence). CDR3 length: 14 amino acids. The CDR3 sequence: CASSPEGHYYEQYF. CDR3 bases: TGTGCCAGTAGTCCCGAGGGACACTACTACGAGCAGTACTTC.

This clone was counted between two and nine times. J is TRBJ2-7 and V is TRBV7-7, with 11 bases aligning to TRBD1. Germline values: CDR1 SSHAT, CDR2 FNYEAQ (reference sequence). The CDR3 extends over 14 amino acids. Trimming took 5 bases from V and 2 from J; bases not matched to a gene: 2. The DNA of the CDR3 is TGTGCCAGCAGCATGGGACAGGGGGCCTACGAGCAGTACTTC. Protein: CASSMGQGAYEQYF.

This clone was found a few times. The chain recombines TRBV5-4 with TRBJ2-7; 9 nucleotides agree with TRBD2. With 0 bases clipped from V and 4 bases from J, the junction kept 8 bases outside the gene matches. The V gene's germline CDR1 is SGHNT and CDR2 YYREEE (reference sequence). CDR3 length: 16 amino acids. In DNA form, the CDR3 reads TGTGCCAGCAGCTTGGCCGGTAGCGGGAGAAGTTACGAGCAGTACTTC. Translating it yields CASSLAGSGRSYEQYF.

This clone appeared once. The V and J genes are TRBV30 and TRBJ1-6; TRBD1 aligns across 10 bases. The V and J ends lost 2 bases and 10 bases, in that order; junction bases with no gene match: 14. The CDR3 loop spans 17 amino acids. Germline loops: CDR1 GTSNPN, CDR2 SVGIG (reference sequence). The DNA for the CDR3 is TGTGCCTGGAGTTCACACCGGGACAGGGGCAGGTGGTCACCCCTCCACTTT. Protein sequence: CAWSSHRDRGRWSPLHF.

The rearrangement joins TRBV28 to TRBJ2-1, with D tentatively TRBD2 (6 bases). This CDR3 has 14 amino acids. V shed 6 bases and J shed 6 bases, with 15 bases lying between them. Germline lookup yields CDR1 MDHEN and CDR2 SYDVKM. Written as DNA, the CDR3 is TGTGCCAGCAGCTTAGTCGGGACTGGCAATGAGCAGTTCTTC. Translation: CASSLVGTGNEQFF.

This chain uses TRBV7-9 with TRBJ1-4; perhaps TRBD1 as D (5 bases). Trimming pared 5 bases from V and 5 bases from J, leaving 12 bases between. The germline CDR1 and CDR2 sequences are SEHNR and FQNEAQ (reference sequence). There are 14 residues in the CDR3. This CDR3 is CASSQEEGNEKLFF. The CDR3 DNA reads TGTGCCAGCAGCCAAGAGGAGGGGAATGAAAAACTGTTTTTT.

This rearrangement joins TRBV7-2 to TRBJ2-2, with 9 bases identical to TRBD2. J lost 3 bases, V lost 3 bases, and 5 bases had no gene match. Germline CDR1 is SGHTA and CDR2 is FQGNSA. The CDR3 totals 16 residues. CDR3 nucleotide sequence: TGTGCCAGCAGCTTTAGGAAGCGGGAGGACACCGGGGAGCTGTTTTTT. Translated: CASSFRKREDTGELFF. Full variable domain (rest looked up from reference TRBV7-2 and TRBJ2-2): GAGVSQSPSNKVTEKGKDVELRCDPISGHTALYWYRQSLGQGLEFLIYFQGNSAPDKSGLPSDRFSAERTGGSVSTLTIQRTQQEDSAVYLCASSFRKREDTGELFFGEGSRLTVL.

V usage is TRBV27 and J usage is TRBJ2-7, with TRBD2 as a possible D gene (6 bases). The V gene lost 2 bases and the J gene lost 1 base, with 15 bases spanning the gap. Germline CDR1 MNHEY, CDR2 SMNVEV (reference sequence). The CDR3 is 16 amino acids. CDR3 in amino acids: CASSLGAGSSSYEQYF. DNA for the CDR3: TGTGCCAGCAGTTTAGGGGCCGGGAGTTCTTCCTACGAGCAGTACTTC.

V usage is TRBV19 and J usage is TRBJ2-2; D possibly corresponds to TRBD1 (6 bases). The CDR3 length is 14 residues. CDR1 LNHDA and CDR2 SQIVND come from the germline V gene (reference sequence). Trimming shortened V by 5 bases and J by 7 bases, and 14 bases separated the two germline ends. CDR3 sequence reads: CASSEQGLNGELFF. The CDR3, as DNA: TGTGCCAGTAGTGAACAGGGCTTGAACGGGGAGCTGTTTTTT.

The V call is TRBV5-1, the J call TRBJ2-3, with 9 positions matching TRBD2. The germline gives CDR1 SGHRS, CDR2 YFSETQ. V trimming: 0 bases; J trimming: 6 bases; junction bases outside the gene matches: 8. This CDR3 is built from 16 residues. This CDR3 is CASSLGLAEWMDTQYF. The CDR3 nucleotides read TGCGCCAGCAGCTTGGGACTAGCGGAGTGGATGGATACGCAGTATTTT.

Written as DNA, the CDR3 is TGTGCCAGCAGCGTAGGATCTAGCGGGAGGGCCCAGTTGGGAGAGCAGTACTTC. Translating gives CASSVGSSGRAQLGEQYF. The V gene is TRBV9, the J gene TRBJ2-7; the match to TRBD2 covers 12 bases. CDR3 size: 18 residues. Germline V CDR1 and CDR2: SGDLS, YYNGEE. Trimming removed 0 bases from V and 7 bases from J; junction bases left unmatched: 14.

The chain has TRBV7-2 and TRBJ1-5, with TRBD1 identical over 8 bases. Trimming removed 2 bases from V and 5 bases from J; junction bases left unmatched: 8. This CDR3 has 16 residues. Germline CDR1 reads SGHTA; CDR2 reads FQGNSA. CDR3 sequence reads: CASSLRTGTNDQPQHF. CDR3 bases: TGTGCCAGCAGCTTAAGGACAGGGACGAACGATCAGCCCCAGCATTTT.

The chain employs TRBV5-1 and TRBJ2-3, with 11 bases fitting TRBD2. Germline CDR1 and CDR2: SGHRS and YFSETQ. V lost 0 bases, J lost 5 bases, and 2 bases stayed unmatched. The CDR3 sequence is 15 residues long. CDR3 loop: CASSLAGLAVDTQYF. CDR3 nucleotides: TGCGCCAGCAGCTTGGCGGGACTAGCGGTAGATACGCAGTATTTT.

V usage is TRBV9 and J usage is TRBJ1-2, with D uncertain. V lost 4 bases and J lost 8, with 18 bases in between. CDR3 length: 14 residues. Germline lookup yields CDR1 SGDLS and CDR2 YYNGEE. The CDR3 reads CASSSSGPSRGYTF. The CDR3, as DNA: TGTGCCAGCAGCTCTAGCGGGCCTAGTCGCGGCTACACCTTC.

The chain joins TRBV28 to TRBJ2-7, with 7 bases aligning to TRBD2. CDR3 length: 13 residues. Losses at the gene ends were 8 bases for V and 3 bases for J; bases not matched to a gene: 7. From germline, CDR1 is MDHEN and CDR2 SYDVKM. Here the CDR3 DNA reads TGTGCCAGCGAGGGGAGGGTACTCTACGAGCAGTACTTC. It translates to CASEGRVLYEQYF.

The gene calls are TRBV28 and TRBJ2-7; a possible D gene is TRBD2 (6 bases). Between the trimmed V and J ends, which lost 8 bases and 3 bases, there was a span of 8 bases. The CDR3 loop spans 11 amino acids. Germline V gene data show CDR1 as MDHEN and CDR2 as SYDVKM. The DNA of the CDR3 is TGTGCCAGCCGCGGGATCTACGAGCAGTACTTC. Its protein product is CASRGIYEQYF.

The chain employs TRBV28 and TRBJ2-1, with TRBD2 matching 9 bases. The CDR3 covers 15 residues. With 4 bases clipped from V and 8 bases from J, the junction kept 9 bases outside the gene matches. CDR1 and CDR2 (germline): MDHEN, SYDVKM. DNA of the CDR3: TGTGCCAGCAGTTATGGCGGGAGGGCCTGGGATGAGCAGTTCTTC. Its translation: CASSYGGRAWDEQFF.

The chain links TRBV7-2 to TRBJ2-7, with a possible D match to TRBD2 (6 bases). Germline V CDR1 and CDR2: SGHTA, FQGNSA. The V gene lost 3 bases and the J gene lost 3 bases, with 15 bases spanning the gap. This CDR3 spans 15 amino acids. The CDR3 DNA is TGTGCCAGCAGCTTCCGGGATAGCGGCTACTACGAGCAGTACTTC. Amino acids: CASSFRDSGYYEQYF.

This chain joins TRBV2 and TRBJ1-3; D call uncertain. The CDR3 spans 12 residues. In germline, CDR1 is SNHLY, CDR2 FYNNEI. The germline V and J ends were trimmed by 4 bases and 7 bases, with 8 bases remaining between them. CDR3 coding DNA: TGTGCCAGCAGTGGTTCGGGGAACACCATATATTTT. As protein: CASSGSGNTIYF.